The 23 T cell receptor beta chains below come from one sample, sequenced in a study of sequential checkpoint blockade in melanoma. Described treatment: randomized to nivolumab then ipilimumab (arm A) or the reverse (arm B). Only in-frame clones appear in the TCRdb table, and some are missing; sequencing was by immunoSEQ multiplex PCR. In the table there are roughly 9,300 clones, around three quarters of which are singletons. This sample comprised CD8+ T cells sorted from blood (inferred from file names), obtained from a patient given nivolumab and ipilimumab in sequence. Receptors were obtained from a human donor with melanoma.

The CDR3 bases are TGCGCCAGCAGCCAAGATCTCGGCTACGAGCAGTACTTC. Protein sequence: CASSQDLGYEQYF. The chain recombines TRBV4-3 with TRBJ2-7; D ambiguous. This CDR3 has 13 residues. Germline CDR1 is LGHNA and CDR2 is YSLEER. V was clipped by 0 bases and J by 3 bases, with 6 bases between them.

The rearrangement links TRBV27 to TRBJ2-7; 8 bases agree with TRBD1. Germline V gene sequence: CDR1 MNHEY, CDR2 SMNVEV (reference sequence). Germline trimming cut 0 bases from V and 2 bases from J; bases unmatched to any gene: 3. The CDR3 contains 15 residues. In DNA form, the CDR3 reads TGTGCCAGCAGTTTATCCCGGGACAGGACCTACGAGCAGTACTTC. Its translation is CASSLSRDRTYEQYF.

The chain recombines TRBV5-1 with TRBJ2-7, with TRBD2 identical over 11 bases. The germline V gene has CDR1 SGHRS and CDR2 YFSETQ. The CDR3 loop spans 15 amino acids. The V and J ends lost 2 bases and 3 bases, in that order; junction bases with no gene match: 4. The CDR3 region is CASSFVTSGDYEQYF. The CDR3 DNA reads as TGCGCCAGCAGCTTCGTGACTAGCGGGGACTACGAGCAGTACTTC.

This clone was counted between two and nine times. The chain carries TRBV4-3 and TRBJ2-7; D perhaps matches TRBD1 (5 bases). The ends were cut back, 1 base at V and 2 bases at J, with 9 bases in the middle. Germline CDR1 and CDR2: LGHNA and YSLEER. This CDR3 contains 14 residues. The CDR3 loop is CASSQGKGPYEQYF. CDR3 sequence (DNA): TGCGCCAGCAGCCAAGGCAAGGGGCCCTACGAGCAGTACTTC.

This clone was seen only once. The V call is TRBV5-1, the J call TRBJ2-7; TRBD1 matches 7 bases. Germline V gene sequence: CDR1 SGHRS, CDR2 YFSETQ. V dropped 2 bases and J dropped 3; count of bases not matched to a gene: 2. This CDR3 contains 13 residues. The CDR3 sequence: CASSLGQVYEQYF. The CDR3 DNA follows: TGCGCCAGCAGCTTAGGACAGGTCTACGAGCAGTACTTC.

The V call is TRBV19, the J call TRBJ1-1; 8 bases agree with TRBD1. This CDR3 is built from 17 residues. V gave up 6 bases and J gave up 11 bases; unmatched junction bases: 23. CDR1 and CDR2 (germline): LNHDA, SQIVND (reference sequence). CDR3 sequence (DNA): TGTGCCAGTAGGGACGGACAGGGCAGTACCTCCTTTGTGGGTGCTTTCTTT. Its protein is CASRDGQGSTSFVGAFF. Using reference TRBV19 and TRBJ1-1 for the parts outside the CDR3, the full variable domain is DGGITQSPKYLFRKEGQNVTLSCEQNLNHDAMYWYRQDPGQGLRLIYYSQIVNDFQKGDIAEGYSVSREKKESFPLTVTSAQKNPTAFYLCASRDGQGSTSFVGAFFGQGTRLTVV.

This chain uses TRBV7-9 with TRBJ1-1, with D maybe TRBD1 (5 bases). Germline values: CDR1 SEHNR, CDR2 FQNEAQ (reference sequence). Trimming stripped 11 bases from V and 2 bases from J, with 18 bases between. This CDR3 has 14 amino acids. In DNA form, the CDR3 reads TGTGCCGGCTACCGCGGGGGGGAAAACACTGAAGCTTTCTTT. This encodes CAGYRGGENTEAFF.

The chain is built from TRBV28 and TRBJ1-1; D is unresolved. Trimming pared 6 bases from V and 1 base from J, leaving 18 bases between. The CDR3 sequence is 16 residues long. The V gene's germline CDR1 is MDHEN and CDR2 SYDVKM. Here the CDR3 DNA reads TGTGCCAGCAGCTCTCCCCCCGGGGAATGGAACACTGAAGCTTTCTTT. This sequence encodes CASSSPPGEWNTEAFF.

The CDR3 DNA reads as TGCGCCAGCAGCTTGGGGACAGGGGCCGCCGAGCAGTACTTC. This gives the protein CASSLGTGAAEQYF. The rearrangement joins TRBV5-1 to TRBJ2-7, with 9 bases identical to TRBD1. Germline V CDR1 and CDR2: SGHRS, YFSETQ. The trim removed 0 bases at V and 6 bases at J, leaving 4 bases unmatched. The CDR3 is 14 amino acids.

The J gene is TRBJ1-5, the V gene TRBV7-2, with D hard to call. In germline, CDR1 is SGHTA, CDR2 FQGNSA. This CDR3 contains 13 residues. V was trimmed by 1 base and J by 7 bases, leaving 8 bases between them. CDR3 sequence (DNA): TGTGCCAGCAGCTTAGGAGGCGGGCAGCCCCAGCATTTT. Translation gives CASSLGGGQPQHF.

CDR3 region: CASSLTSGGLDEQYF. The CDR3 DNA reads as TGTGCCAGCAGCTTAACCAGCGGGGGCTTAGACGAGCAGTACTTC. The chain couples TRBV7-2 to TRBJ2-7; 8 nucleotides line up with TRBD2. This CDR3 region has 15 residues. With V trimmed by 2 bases and J by 5 bases, 8 bases remained unmatched. The germline CDR1 and CDR2 sequences are SGHTA and FQGNSA.

The V and J genes are TRBV28 and TRBJ1-1; D remains unclear. The CDR3 totals 12 residues. Looked up from germline, CDR1 is MDHEN and CDR2 is SYDVKM. V lost 6 bases, J lost 6 bases, and 11 bases lay in between. The CDR3 DNA is TGTGCCAGCAGCCGGGGTCTCCCTGAAGCTTTCTTT. Residues: CASSRGLPEAFF.

The chain recombines TRBV9 with TRBJ2-7; 9 nucleotides align to TRBD1. The CDR3 runs 15 residues. In germline, CDR1 is SGDLS, CDR2 YYNGEE. V dropped 0 bases and J dropped 1; count of bases not matched to a gene: 2. This CDR3 reads CASSVAGQGSYEQYF. CDR3 nucleotide sequence: TGTGCCAGCAGCGTAGCGGGACAGGGTTCCTACGAGCAGTACTTC. Together with reference TRBV9 and TRBJ2-7, the CDR3 gives the full variable domain: DSGVTQTPKHLITATGQRVTLRCSPRSGDLSVYWYQQSLDQGLQFLIQYYNGEERAKGNILERFSAQQFPDLHSELNLSSLELGDSALYFCASSVAGQGSYEQYFGPGTRLTVT.

The genes are TRBV7-9 and TRBJ2-7; D is uncertain. This CDR3 region has 14 residues. Between the trimmed V and J ends, which lost 0 bases and 4 bases, there was a span of 10 bases. Germline V lookup: CDR1 SEHNR, CDR2 FQNEAQ (reference sequence). The CDR3 reads CASSLATRPYEQYF. The CDR3 nucleotides are TGTGCCAGCAGCTTAGCGACACGGCCTTACGAGCAGTACTTC. Complete variable domain (other parts from reference TRBV7-9 and TRBJ2-7): DTGVSQNPRHKITKRGQNVTFRCDPISEHNRLYWYRQTLGQGPEFLTYFQNEAQLEKSRLLSDRFSAERPKGSFSTLEIQRTEQGDSAMYLCASSLATRPYEQYFGPGTRLTVT.

The chain recombines TRBV2 with TRBJ1-3, with D maybe TRBD1 (5 bases). Germline values: CDR1 SNHLY, CDR2 FYNNEI. V was trimmed by 3 bases and J by 0 bases, leaving 12 bases between them. CDR3 length: 16 amino acids. The CDR3 region has the DNA TGTGCCAGCAGTGATTCGCGGGGCCTCTCTGGAAACACCATATATTTT. Translation: CASSDSRGLSGNTIYF.

The chain has TRBV9 and TRBJ1-1; 9 bases are a match to TRBD1. V shed 2 bases and J 1 base; nucleotides not matched to a gene: 9. Germline values: CDR1 SGDLS, CDR2 YYNGEE. The CDR3 totals 17 residues. The CDR3 coding sequence is TGTGCCAGCAGCGTCCCTACAGGGGGCACGTGGAACACTGAAGCTTTCTTT. Translating it yields CASSVPTGGTWNTEAFF.

J is TRBJ2-1 and V is TRBV7-9; possible D gene TRBD1, 6 bases. Germline assignment: CDR1 SEHNR and CDR2 FQNEAQ (reference sequence). This CDR3 has 14 amino acids. Trimming took 5 bases from V and 7 from J, leaving 15 bases between them. The CDR3 protein is CASSPSGALNEQFF. The CDR3 DNA reads TGTGCCAGCAGCCCCTCAGGGGCCTTAAATGAGCAGTTCTTC.

This chain joins TRBV7-9 and TRBJ1-6; TRBD1 agrees at 8 bases. The CDR3 spans 15 residues. Germline assignment: CDR1 SEHNR and CDR2 FQNEAQ (reference sequence). V was clipped by 5 bases and J by 6 bases; unmatched bases: 6. CDR3 nucleotides: TGTGCCAGCAGCGAAACGACAGGGGCTAATTCACCCCTCCACTTT. Translation gives CASSETTGANSPLHF.

This chain connects TRBV4-3 to TRBJ2-7; 9 bases agree with TRBD1. The CDR3 loop spans 15 amino acids. The trim removed 3 bases at V and 2 bases at J, leaving 5 bases unmatched. Germline V CDR1 and CDR2: LGHNA, YSLEER. The CDR3 bases are TGCGCCAGCAGCCAGGCCGGACAGGGGACCTACGAGCAGTACTTC. Translating it yields CASSQAGQGTYEQYF.

This clone was detected a few times. One junction end disagrees with the germline gene, perhaps due to a read error. The chain employs TRBV5-4 and TRBJ1-2; D perhaps matches TRBD1 (5 bases). The germline gives CDR1 SGHNT, CDR2 YYREEE (reference sequence). This CDR3 comprises 16 residues. CDR3 nucleotides: TGCGCCAGCAGCCAAGATGCCTCGGGGGTGGGCTATGGCTACACCTTC. Its translation is CASSQDASGVGYGYTF.

This clone was recorded a few times. The chain has TRBV27 and TRBJ1-5; TRBD1 matches at 7 bases. The CDR3 sequence is 13 residues long. The germline V gene has CDR1 MNHEY and CDR2 SMNVEV (reference sequence). V gave up 6 bases and J gave up 6 bases; unmatched junction bases: 5. As DNA, the CDR3 is TGTGCCAGCAGATCTACAGGGGTTCAGCCCCAGCATTTT. Translated, it gives CASRSTGVQPQHF.

V is TRBV6-5 and J is TRBJ1-2, with D maybe TRBD1 (6 bases). The CDR3 covers 14 residues. CDR1 and CDR2 (germline): MNHEY, SVGAGI. With 5 bases removed from V and 8 bases from J, the gap between germline ends came to 18 bases. As DNA, the CDR3 is TGTGCCAGCAGTGAAGGTGCTGGGGGCTGGGGCTACACCTTC. This gives the protein CASSEGAGGWGYTF.

The V call is TRBV4-3, the J call TRBJ2-3; perhaps TRBD2 as D (5 bases). Trimming took off 0 bases at V and 0 bases at J, with 10 bases between the two ends. This CDR3 comprises 16 residues. Germline CDR1 is LGHNA and CDR2 is YSLEER. For the CDR3, the DNA is TGCGCCAGCAGCCAAGATAGGACGGGGAGCACAGATACGCAGTATTTT. As protein: CASSQDRTGSTDTQYF.